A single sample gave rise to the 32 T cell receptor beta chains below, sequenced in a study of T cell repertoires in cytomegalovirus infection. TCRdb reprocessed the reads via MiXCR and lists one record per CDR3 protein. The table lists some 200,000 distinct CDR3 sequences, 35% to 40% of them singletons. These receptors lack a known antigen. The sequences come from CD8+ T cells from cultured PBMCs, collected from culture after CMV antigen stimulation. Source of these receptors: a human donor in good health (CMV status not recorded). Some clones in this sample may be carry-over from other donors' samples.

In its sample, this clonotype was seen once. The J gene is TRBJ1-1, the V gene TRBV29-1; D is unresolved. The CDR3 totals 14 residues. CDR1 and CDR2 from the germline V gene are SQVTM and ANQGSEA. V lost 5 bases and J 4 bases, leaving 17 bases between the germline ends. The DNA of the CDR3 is TGCAGCGTTAGAGGAAGCCTTCTGGGCACTGAAGCTTTCTTT. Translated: CSVRGSLLGTEAFF.

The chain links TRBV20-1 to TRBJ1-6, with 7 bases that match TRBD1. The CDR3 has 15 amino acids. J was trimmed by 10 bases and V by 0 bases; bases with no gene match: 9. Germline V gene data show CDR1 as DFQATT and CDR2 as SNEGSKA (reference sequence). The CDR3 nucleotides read TGCAGTGCTAGAGATCCCCAGGGGGGCAACTCACCCCTCCACTTT. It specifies CSARDPQGGNSPLHF.

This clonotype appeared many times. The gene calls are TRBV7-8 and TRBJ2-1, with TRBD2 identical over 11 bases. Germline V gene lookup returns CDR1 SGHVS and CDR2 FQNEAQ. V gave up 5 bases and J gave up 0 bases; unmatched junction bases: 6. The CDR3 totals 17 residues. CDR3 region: CASSPRLAGNSYNEQFF. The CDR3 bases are TGTGCCAGCAGCCCGCGACTAGCGGGAAACTCCTACAATGAGCAGTTCTTC.

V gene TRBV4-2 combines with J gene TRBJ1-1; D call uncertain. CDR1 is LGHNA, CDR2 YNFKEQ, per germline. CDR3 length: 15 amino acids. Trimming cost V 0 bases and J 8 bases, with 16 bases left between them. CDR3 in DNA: TGTGCCAGCAGCCAAGATCCCAAATTAACCCTAGAAGCTTTCTTT. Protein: CASSQDPKLTLEAFF.

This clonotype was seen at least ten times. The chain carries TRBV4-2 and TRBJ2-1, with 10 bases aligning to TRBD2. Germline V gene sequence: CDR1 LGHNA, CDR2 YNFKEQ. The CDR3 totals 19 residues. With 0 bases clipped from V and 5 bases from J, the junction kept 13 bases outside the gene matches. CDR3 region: CASSQDYTAGGPVHNEQFF. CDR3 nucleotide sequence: TGTGCCAGCAGCCAAGACTATACAGCGGGAGGGCCTGTCCACAATGAGCAGTTCTTC.

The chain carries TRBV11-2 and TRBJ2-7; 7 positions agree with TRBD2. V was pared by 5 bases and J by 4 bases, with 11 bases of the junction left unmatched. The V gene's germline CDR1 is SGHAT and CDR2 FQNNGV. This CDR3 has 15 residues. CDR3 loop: CASSREGGSRYEQYF. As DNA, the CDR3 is TGTGCCAGCAGCCGGGAAGGCGGGAGCAGGTACGAGCAGTACTTC.

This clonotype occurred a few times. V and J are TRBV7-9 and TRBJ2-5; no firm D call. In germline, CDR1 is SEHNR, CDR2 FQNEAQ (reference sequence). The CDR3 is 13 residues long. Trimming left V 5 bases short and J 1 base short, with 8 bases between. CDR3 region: CASSRRLQETQYF. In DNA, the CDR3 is TGTGCCAGCAGCAGGCGGCTCCAAGAGACCCAGTACTTC.

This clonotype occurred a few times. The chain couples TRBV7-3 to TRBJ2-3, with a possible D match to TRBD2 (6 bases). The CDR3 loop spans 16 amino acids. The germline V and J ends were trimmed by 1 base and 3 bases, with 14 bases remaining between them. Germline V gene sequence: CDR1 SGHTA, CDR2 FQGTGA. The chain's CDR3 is CASSLIGGITTDTQYF. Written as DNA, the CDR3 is TGTGCCAGCAGCTTAATCGGCGGGATTACAACAGATACGCAGTATTTT.

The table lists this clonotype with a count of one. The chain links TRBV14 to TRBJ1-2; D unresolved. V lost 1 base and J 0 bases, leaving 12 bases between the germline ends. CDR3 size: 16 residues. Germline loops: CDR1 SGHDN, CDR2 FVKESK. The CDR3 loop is CASSQARRASNYGYTF. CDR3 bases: TGTGCCAGCAGCCAAGCAAGGAGGGCCTCTAACTATGGCTACACCTTC.

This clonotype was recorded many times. In DNA, the CDR3 is TGTGCCACCAGTGATGCCCCCGGCCAGGGTGATGGCAATCAGCCCCAGCATTTT. Translated: CATSDAPGQGDGNQPQHF. The chain is built from TRBV24-1 and TRBJ1-5, with D tentatively TRBD1 (5 bases). The germline gives CDR1 KGHDR, CDR2 SFDVKD. This CDR3 contains 18 residues. V shed 3 bases and J shed 2 bases, with 19 bases lying between them.

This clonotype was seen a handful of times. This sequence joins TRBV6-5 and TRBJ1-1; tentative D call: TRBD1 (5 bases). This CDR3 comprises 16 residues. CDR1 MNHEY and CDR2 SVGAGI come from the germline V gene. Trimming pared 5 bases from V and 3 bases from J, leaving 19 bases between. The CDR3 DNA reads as TGTGCCAGCAGTAATCTCGATGGCAGGGAGGACACTGAAGCTTTCTTT. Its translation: CASSNLDGREDTEAFF.

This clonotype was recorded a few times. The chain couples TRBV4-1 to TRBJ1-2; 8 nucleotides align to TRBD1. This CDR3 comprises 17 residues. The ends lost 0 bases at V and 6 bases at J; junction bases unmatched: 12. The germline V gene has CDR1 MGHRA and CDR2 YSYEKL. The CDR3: CASSQDQVGRGRNGYTF. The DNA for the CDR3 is TGCGCCAGCAGCCAAGATCAAGTGGGCAGGGGGCGAAATGGCTACACCTTC.

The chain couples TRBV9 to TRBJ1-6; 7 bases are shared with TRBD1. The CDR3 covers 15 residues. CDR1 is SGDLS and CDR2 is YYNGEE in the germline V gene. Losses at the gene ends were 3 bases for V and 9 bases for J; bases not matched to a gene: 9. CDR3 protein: CASSARDSSISPLHF. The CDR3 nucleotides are TGTGCCAGCAGCGCCCGGGACAGCAGCATTTCACCCCTCCACTTT.

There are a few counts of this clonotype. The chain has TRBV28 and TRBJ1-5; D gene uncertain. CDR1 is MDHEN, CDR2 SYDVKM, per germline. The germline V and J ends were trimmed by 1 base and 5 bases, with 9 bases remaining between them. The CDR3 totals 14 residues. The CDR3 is CASSLYRDYQPQHF. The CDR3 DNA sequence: TGTGCCAGCAGTTTATACCGGGATTATCAGCCCCAGCATTTT. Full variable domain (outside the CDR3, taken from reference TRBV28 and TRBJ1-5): DVKVTQSSRYLVKRTGEKVFLECVQDMDHENMFWYRQDPGLGLRLIYFSYDVKMKEKGDIPEGYSVSREKKERFSLILESASTNQTSMYLCASSLYRDYQPQHFGDGTRLSIL.

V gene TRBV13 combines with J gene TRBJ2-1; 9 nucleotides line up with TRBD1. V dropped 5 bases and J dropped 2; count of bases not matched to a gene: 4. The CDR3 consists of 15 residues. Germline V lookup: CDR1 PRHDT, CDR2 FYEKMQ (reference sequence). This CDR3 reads CASSPRQGAYNEQFF. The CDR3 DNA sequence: TGTGCCAGCAGCCCTCGACAGGGGGCCTACAATGAGCAGTTCTTC.

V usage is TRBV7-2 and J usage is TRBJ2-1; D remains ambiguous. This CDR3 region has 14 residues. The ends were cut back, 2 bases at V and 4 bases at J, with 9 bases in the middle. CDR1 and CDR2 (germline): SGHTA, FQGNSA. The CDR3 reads CASSLLNNYNEQFF. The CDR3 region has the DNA TGTGCCAGCAGCTTACTCAACAATTACAATGAGCAGTTCTTC.

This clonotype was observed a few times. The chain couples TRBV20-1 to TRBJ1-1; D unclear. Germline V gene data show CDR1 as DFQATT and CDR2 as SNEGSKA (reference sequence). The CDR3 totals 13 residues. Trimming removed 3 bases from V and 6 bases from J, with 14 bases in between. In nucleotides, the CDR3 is TGCAGTGCTAGTAGGACTCCTGAGGCTGAAGCTTTCTTT. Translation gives CSASRTPEAEAFF.

CDR3 residues: CASSQSLAANTEAFF. The CDR3 region has the DNA TGTGCCAGCAGCCAATCCCTCGCAGCTAACACTGAAGCTTTCTTT. The V call is TRBV14, the J call TRBJ1-1; D unclear. Germline CDR1 SGHDN, CDR2 FVKESK. Deletions cut 2 bases from V and 2 bases from J, with 12 bases between. This CDR3 is 15 amino acids long. The variable domain in full, completed from reference TRBV14 and TRBJ1-1, reads EAGVTQFPSHSVIEKGQTVTLRCDPISGHDNLYWYRRVMGKEIKFLLHFVKESKQDESGMPNNRFLAERTGGTYSTLKVQPAELEDSGVYFCASSQSLAANTEAFFGQGTRLTVV.

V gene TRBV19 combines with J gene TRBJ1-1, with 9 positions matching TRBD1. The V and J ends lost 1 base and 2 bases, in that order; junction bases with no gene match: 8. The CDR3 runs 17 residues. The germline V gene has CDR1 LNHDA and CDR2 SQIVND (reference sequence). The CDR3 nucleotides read TGTGCCAGTAGTATAGGGGGGACAGGGTGGACAAACACTGAAGCTTTCTTT. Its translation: CASSIGGTGWTNTEAFF.

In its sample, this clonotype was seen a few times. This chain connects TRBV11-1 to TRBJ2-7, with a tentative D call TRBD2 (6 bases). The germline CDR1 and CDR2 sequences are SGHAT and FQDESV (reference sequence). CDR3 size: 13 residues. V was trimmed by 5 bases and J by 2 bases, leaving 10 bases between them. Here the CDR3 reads CASSERLAYEQYF. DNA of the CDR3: TGTGCCAGCAGCGAACGACTAGCCTACGAGCAGTACTTC.

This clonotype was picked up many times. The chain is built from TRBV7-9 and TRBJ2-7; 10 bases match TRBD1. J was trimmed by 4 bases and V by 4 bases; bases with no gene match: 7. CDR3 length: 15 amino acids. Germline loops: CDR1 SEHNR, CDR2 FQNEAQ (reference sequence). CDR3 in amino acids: CASSSGQGSPYEQYF. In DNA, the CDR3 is TGTGCCAGCAGCTCGGGACAGGGGTCCCCTTACGAGCAGTACTTC.

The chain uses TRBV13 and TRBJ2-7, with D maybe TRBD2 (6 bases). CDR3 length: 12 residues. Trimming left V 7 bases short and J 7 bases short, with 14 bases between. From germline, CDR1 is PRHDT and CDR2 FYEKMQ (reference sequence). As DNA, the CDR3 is TGTGCCAGCACGGGGGACGGGGGTGAGCAGTACTTC. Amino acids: CASTGDGGEQYF. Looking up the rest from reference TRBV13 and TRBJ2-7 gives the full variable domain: AAGVIQSPRHLIKEKRETATLKCYPIPRHDTVYWYQQGPGQDPQFLISFYEKMQSDKGSIPDRFSAQQFSDYHSELNMSSLELGDSALYFCASTGDGGEQYFGPGTRLTVT.

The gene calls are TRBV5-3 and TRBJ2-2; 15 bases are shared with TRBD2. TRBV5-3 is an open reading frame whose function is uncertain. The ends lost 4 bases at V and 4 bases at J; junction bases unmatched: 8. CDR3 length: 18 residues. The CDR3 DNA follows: TGTGCCAGAAGCGGAGGGACTAGCGGGAGGCGGCCCACCGGGGAGCTGTTTTTT. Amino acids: CARSGGTSGRRPTGELFF.

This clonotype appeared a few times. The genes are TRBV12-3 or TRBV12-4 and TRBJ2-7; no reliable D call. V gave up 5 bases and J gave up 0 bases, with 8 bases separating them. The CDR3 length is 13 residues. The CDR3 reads CASSAPTSYEQYF. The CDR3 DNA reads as TGTGCCAGCAGTGCACCGACCTCCTACGAGCAGTACTTC.

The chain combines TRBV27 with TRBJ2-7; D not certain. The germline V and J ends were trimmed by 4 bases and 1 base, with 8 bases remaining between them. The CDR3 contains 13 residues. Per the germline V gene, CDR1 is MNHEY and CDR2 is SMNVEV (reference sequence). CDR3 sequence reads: CASSWQVSYEQYF. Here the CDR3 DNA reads TGTGCCAGCAGTTGGCAGGTTTCCTACGAGCAGTACTTC.

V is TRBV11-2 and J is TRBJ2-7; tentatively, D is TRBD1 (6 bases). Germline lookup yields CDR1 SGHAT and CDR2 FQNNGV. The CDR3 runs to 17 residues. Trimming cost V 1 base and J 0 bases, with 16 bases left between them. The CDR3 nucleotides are TGTGCCAGCAGCTTAGCCGCCGGGACACCTAGCTCCTACGAGCAGTACTTC. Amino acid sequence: CASSLAAGTPSSYEQYF. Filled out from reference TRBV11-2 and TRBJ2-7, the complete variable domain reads EAGVAQSPRYKIIEKRQSVAFWCNPISGHATLYWYQQILGQGPKLLIQFQNNGVVDDSQLPKDRFSAERLKGVDSTLKIQPAKLEDSAVYLCASSLAAGTPSSYEQYFGPGTRLTVT.

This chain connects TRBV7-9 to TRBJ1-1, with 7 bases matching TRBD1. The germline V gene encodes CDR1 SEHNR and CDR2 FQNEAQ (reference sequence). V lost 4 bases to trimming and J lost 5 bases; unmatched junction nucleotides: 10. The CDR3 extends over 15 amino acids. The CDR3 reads CASSSSLRGRTEAFF. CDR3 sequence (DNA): TGTGCCAGCAGCTCCAGTTTGAGGGGGCGAACTGAAGCTTTCTTT.

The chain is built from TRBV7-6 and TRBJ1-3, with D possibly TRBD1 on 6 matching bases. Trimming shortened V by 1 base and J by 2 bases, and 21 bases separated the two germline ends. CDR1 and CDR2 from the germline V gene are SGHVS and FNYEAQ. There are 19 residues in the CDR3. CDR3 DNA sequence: TGTGCCAGCAGCTTAGAGATTGGCAGGGGAAGGTCGCCTGGAAACACCATATATTTT. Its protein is CASSLEIGRGRSPGNTIYF.

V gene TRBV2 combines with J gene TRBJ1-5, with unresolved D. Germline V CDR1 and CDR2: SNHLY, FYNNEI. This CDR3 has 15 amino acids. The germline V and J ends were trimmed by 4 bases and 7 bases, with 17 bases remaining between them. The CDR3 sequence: CASSVGVGGSQPQHF. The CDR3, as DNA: TGTGCCAGCAGTGTCGGGGTTGGAGGCAGCCAGCCCCAGCATTTT. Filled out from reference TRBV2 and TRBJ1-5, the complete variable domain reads EPEVTQTPSHQVTQMGQEVILRCVPISNHLYFYWYRQILGQKVEFLVSFYNNEISEKSEIFDDQFSVERPDGSNFTLKIRSTKLEDSAMYFCASSVGVGGSQPQHFGDGTRLSIL.

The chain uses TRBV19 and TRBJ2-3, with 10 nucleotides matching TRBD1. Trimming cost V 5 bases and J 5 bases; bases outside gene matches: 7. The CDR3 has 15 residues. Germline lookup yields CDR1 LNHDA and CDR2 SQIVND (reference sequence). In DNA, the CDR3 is TGTGCCAGTAGTTCCGGACAGGGGGGCGTAGATACGCAGTATTTT. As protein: CASSSGQGGVDTQYF.

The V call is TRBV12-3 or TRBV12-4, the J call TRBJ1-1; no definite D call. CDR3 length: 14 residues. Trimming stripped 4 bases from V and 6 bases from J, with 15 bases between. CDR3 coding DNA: TGTGCCAGCAGTTCCCCCAATTATGACTCTGAAGCTTTCTTT. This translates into CASSSPNYDSEAFF.

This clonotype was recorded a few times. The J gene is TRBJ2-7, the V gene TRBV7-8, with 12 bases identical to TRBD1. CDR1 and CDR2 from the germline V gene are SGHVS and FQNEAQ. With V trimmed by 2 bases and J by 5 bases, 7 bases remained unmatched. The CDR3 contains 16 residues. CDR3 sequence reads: CASSLLPGQGAHEQYF. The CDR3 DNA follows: TGTGCCAGCAGCTTACTTCCGGGACAGGGGGCCCACGAGCAGTACTTC.